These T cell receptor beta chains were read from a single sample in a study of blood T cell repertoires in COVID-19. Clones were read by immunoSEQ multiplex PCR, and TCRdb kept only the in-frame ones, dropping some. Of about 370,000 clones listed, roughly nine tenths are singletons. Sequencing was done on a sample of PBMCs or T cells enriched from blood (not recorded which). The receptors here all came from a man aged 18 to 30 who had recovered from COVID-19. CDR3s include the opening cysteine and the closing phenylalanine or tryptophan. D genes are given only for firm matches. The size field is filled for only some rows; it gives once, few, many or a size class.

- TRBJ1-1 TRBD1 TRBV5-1 CASSLGDRVGGF TGCGCCAGCAGCTTGGGTGACAGGGTGGGTGGCTTT
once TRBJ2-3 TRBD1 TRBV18 CASSPQDPTGETQYF TGTGCCAGCTCACCACAAGACCCGACAGGGGAGACGCAGTATTTT
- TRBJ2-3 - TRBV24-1 CATSVTRQSTDTQYF TGTGCCACCAGTGTAACGAGACAAAGCACAGATACGCAGTATTTT
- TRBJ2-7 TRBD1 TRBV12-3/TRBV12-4 CASSPGQGGEQYF TGTGCCAGCAGCCCCGGACAGGGGGGCGAGCAGTACTTC
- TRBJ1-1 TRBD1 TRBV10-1 CASRTGRNTEAFF TGCGCCAGCAGGACAGGGCGGAACACTGAAGCTTTCTTT
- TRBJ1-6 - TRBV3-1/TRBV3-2 CASSQDMAASSYNSPLHF TGTGCCAGCAGCCAAGATATGGCAGCGAGCTCCTATAATTCACCCCTCCACTTT
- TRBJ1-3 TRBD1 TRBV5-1 CASSTTGVSGNTIYF TGCGCCAGCAGCACGACAGGGGTCTCTGGAAACACCATATATTTT
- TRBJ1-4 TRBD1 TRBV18 CASSPTGTAPEKLFF TGTGCCAGCTCACCAACCGGGACAGCCCCCGAAAAACTGTTTTTT
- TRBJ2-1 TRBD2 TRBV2 CASSDLAGGSNEQFF TGTGCCAGCAGTGACCTAGCGGGGGGGAGCAATGAGCAGTTCTTC
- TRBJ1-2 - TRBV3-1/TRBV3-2 CASSQTSGGGWGYTF TGTGCCAGCAGCCAAACGTCGGGCGGGGGATGGGGCTACACCTTC
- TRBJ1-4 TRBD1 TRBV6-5 CASTTGGWDEKLFF TGTGCCAGCACTACAGGGGGCTGGGATGAAAAACTGTTTTTT
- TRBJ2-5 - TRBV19 CASSIGIQETQYF TGTGCCAGTAGTATCGGGATTCAAGAGACCCAGTACTTC
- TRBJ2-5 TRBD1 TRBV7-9 CASSRTGGETQYF TGTGCCAGCAGCCGGACAGGGGGCGAGACCCAGTACTTC
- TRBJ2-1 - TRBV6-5 CASSYSFRGLYNEQFF TGTGCCAGCAGTTACTCGTTCAGGGGCCTGTACAATGAGCAGTTCTTC
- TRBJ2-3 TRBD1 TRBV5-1 CASSLEGQGADTQYF TGCGCCAGCAGCTTGGAAGGACAGGGAGCAGATACGCAGTATTTT
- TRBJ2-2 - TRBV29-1 CSVGQTNTGELFF TGCAGCGTTGGACAGACGAACACCGGGGAGCTGTTTTTT
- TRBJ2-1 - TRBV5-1 CASSSREDNEQFF TGCGCCAGCAGCAGCCGAGAGGACAATGAGCAGTTCTTC
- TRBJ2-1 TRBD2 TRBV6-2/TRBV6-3 CASSYLSGRGNEQFF TGTGCCAGCAGTTACCTTAGCGGGAGGGGGAATGAGCAGTTCTTC
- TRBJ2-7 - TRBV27 CASSLRGSPYEQYF TGTGCCAGCAGTTTACGGGGATCCCCCTACGAGCAGTACTTC
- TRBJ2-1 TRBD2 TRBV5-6 CASSPLTSGGPEVDNEQFF TGTGCCAGCAGCCCACTGACTAGCGGGGGCCCAGAAGTAGACAATGAGCAGTTCTTC
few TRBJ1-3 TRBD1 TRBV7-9 CASSLGTGERNTIYF TGTGCCAGCAGCTTGGGGACAGGGGAAAGAAACACCATATATTTT
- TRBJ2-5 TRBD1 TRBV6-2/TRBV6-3 CASSRTGVSETQYF TGTGCCAGCAGTAGGACAGGAGTATCGGAGACCCAGTACTTC
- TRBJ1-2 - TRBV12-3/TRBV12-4 CASSPRGSVGYTF TGTGCCAGCAGCCCCCGAGGGTCTGTTGGCTACACCTTC
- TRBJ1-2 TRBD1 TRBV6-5 CASSHGQGSWGYTF TGTGCCAGCAGCCATGGACAGGGGAGCTGGGGCTACACCTTC